One sample yielded the 27 T cell receptor beta chains listed below, sequenced in a study of PD-1 blockade in mismatch repair-deficient tumors. The data were produced by immunoSEQ multiplex PCR, yet TCRdb's version contains in-frame clones alone and is incomplete. The sample has about 15,000 clones; about 88% are singletons. Time point of the sample: approximately ten-day in vitro stimulation with candidate neoantigen peptide 6. Antigen specificity for these receptors is unknown. Specimen: cells cultured in vitro, collected from a patient treated with pembrolizumab. Receptor source: an adult with mismatch repair-deficient cancer.

This chain links TRBV28 with TRBJ2-2; no reliable D call. CDR1 and CDR2 (germline): MDHEN, SYDVKM. The V end was cut by 2 bases, the J end by 7 bases, with 5 bases between. This CDR3 has 12 amino acids. The CDR3 DNA reads TGTGCCAGCAGTTTAGGGAACGGGGAGCTGTTTTTT. It yields the protein CASSLGNGELFF.

The V and J genes are TRBV10-3 and TRBJ1-2, with D possibly being TRBD1 (5 bases). With 10 bases removed from V and 13 bases from J, the gap between germline ends came to 25 bases. This CDR3 comprises 13 residues. In germline, CDR1 is ENHRY, CDR2 SYGVKD. The CDR3 region has the DNA TGTGCCAGTACCGGGACGGACGTTTTGCTCGTCACCTTC. The encoded protein is CASTGTDVLLVTF.

The chain carries TRBV27 and TRBJ2-1, with TRBD2 matching over 11 bases. In germline, CDR1 is MNHEY, CDR2 SMNVEV (reference sequence). Trimming removed 5 bases from V and 9 bases from J; junction bases left unmatched: 9. This CDR3 is built from 15 residues. As DNA, the CDR3 is TGTGCCAGCAGTATACTAGCGGGAGAAAGGGCTGAGCAGTTCTTC. Protein sequence: CASSILAGERAEQFF.

The V call is TRBV29-1, the J call TRBJ2-7, with 7 bases that match TRBD1. CDR3 length equals 11 residues. Germline trimming cut 4 bases from V and 7 bases from J; bases unmatched to any gene: 4. CDR1 and CDR2 (germline): SQVTM, ANQGSEA. CDR3 sequence: CSVGTGYEQYF. CDR3 DNA sequence: TGCAGCGTTGGGACAGGATATGAGCAGTACTTC.

The rearrangement uses TRBV18 and TRBJ2-1; 7 nucleotides align to TRBD2. CDR1 is KGHSH, CDR2 LQKENI, per germline. J was trimmed by 6 bases and V by 1 base; bases with no gene match: 12. The CDR3 contains 17 residues. The CDR3 is CASSPLLRGRKSNEQFF. Here the CDR3 DNA reads TGTGCCAGCTCACCACTTCTGCGGGGGAGGAAGAGCAATGAGCAGTTCTTC.

CDR3 region: CASSTSTGTVYEQYF. The CDR3 coding sequence is TGTGCCAGTAGTACCTCGACAGGGACGGTCTACGAGCAGTACTTC. This chain connects TRBV19 to TRBJ2-7; 7 nucleotides align to TRBD1. Unmatched junction bases numbered 9, after V lost 4 bases and J lost 3 bases. CDR1 is LNHDA, CDR2 SQIVND, per germline (reference sequence). The CDR3 has 15 residues.

This chain joins TRBV2 and TRBJ2-7; D possibly uses TRBD1 or TRBD2 (5 bases each). Trimming took off 4 bases at V and 1 base at J, with 14 bases between the two ends. This CDR3 has 15 amino acids. Germline assignment: CDR1 SNHLY and CDR2 FYNNEI. In DNA form, the CDR3 reads TGTGCCAGCAGTGGAGCCGGGACCCCTTCCTACGAGCAGTACTTC. Residues: CASSGAGTPSYEQYF.

In this sample, this clone turned up a few times. This rearrangement joins TRBV5-6 to TRBJ2-1; D tentatively fits TRBD1 or TRBD2 (5 bases each). This CDR3 spans 13 amino acids. With 2 bases removed from V and 11 bases from J, the gap between germline ends came to 14 bases. Germline lookup yields CDR1 SGHDT and CDR2 YYEEEE. CDR3 sequence (DNA): TGTGCCAGCAGCTTAGGCCGGGACCCTCAGCAGTTCTTC. Its translation: CASSLGRDPQQFF.

The V call is TRBV4-2, the J call TRBJ2-5, with a tentative D call TRBD1 (7 bases). CDR1 LGHNA and CDR2 YNFKEQ come from the germline V gene. The CDR3 contains 15 residues. V was pared by 4 bases and J by 5 bases, with 17 bases between. The CDR3 coding sequence is TGTGCCAGCAGCCTCTCAGGGCAGGGGGGTGAGACCCAGTACTTC. Encoded protein: CASSLSGQGGETQYF.

This chain links TRBV4-2 with TRBJ2-7; TRBD1 aligns across 7 bases. This CDR3 spans 14 amino acids. Germline CDR1 is LGHNA and CDR2 is YNFKEQ. The V gene end was trimmed by 4 bases and the J gene end by 3 bases; junction bases not matched to a gene: 6. The CDR3 loop is CASSPLDRVYEQYF. The DNA for the CDR3 is TGTGCCAGCAGCCCCCTTGACAGGGTCTACGAGCAGTACTTC.

The CDR3 here is CASSVDLSSYNEQFF. Here the CDR3 DNA reads TGTGCCAGCAGCGTAGACCTGAGCTCCTACAATGAGCAGTTCTTC. The chain joins TRBV9 to TRBJ2-1; the D is unclear. Germline loops: CDR1 SGDLS, CDR2 YYNGEE. The V gene lost 0 bases and the J gene lost 0 bases, with 7 bases spanning the gap. The CDR3 is 15 residues long.

V gene TRBV19 combines with J gene TRBJ2-7; 11 bases match TRBD2. The V segment lost 5 bases and the J segment 3 bases; nucleotides outside the gene matches: 9. CDR3 length equals 16 residues. Germline assignment: CDR1 LNHDA and CDR2 SQIVND (reference sequence). In DNA form, the CDR3 reads TGTGCCAGTAGTCCTTACACTAGCGGGGGAATCTACGAGCAGTACTTC. It codes for CASSPYTSGGIYEQYF. Full variable domain (rest looked up from reference TRBV19 and TRBJ2-7): DGGITQSPKYLFRKEGQNVTLSCEQNLNHDAMYWYRQDPGQGLRLIYYSQIVNDFQKGDIAEGYSVSREKKESFPLTVTSAQKNPTAFYLCASSPYTSGGIYEQYFGPGTRLTVT.

The genes are TRBV13 and TRBJ1-1; 7 positions agree with TRBD1. The junction had 13 bases not matched to a gene; V was cut back by 5 bases and J by 1 base. CDR3 length: 17 amino acids. CDR1 and CDR2 from the germline V gene are PRHDT and FYEKMQ (reference sequence). CDR3 protein: CASSPTQGKRSNTEAFF. CDR3 DNA: TGTGCCAGCAGCCCCACACAGGGGAAAAGGTCGAACACTGAAGCTTTCTTT.

The chain has TRBV19 and TRBJ2-3, with no clear D. The V gene's germline CDR1 is LNHDA and CDR2 SQIVND (reference sequence). V was clipped by 3 bases and J by 0 bases, with 7 bases between them. The CDR3 totals 14 residues. In DNA form, the CDR3 reads TGTGCCAGTAGTATTCAGACTAGCACAGATACGCAGTATTTT. Protein product: CASSIQTSTDTQYF.

The chain employs TRBV5-1 and TRBJ2-5; D not certain. Germline assignment: CDR1 SGHRS and CDR2 YFSETQ. Trimming removed 4 bases at V and 5 bases at J, with 6 bases between. This CDR3 is 11 amino acids long. CDR3 in amino acids: CASSTGETQYF. In DNA form, the CDR3 reads TGCGCCAGCAGCACCGGGGAGACCCAGTACTTC.

The rearrangement links TRBV4-1 to TRBJ2-3, with D possibly matching TRBD1 (6 bases). This CDR3 is built from 16 residues. The germline V gene encodes CDR1 MGHRA and CDR2 YSYEKL. Trimming cost V 3 bases and J 2 bases, with 15 bases left between them. CDR3 protein: CASSHRQGTHTDTQYF. In DNA form, the CDR3 reads TGCGCCAGCAGCCACAGGCAGGGGACCCACACAGATACGCAGTATTTT.

The gene calls are TRBV7-9 and TRBJ2-3; 7 nucleotides agree with TRBD2. Trimming at V came to 3 bases and at J to 0 bases, leaving 12 bases not matched to a gene. CDR1 and CDR2 (germline): SEHNR, FQNEAQ (reference sequence). The CDR3 consists of 18 residues. Here the CDR3 DNA reads TGTGCCAGCAGCTTTTCCTCACTAGCGTTTTCTAGCACAGATACGCAGTATTTT. It encodes CASSFSSLAFSSTDTQYF.

The chain carries TRBV5-1 and TRBJ2-3; the match to TRBD2 covers 9 bases. Germline lookup yields CDR1 SGHRS and CDR2 YFSETQ. With V trimmed by 2 bases and J by 4 bases, 8 bases remained unmatched. CDR3 size: 16 residues. The CDR3 nucleotides read TGCGCCAGCAGCTTCGGACTAGCGAGGTATCCAGATACGCAGTATTTT. Its protein is CASSFGLARYPDTQYF.

The chain links TRBV28 to TRBJ2-3, with D uncertain. V shed 3 bases and J shed 3 bases, with 10 bases lying between them. This CDR3 has 14 amino acids. Germline V gene sequence: CDR1 MDHEN, CDR2 SYDVKM. CDR3 amino acids: CASSFVAGTDTQYF. CDR3 in DNA: TGTGCCAGCAGTTTCGTGGCAGGAACAGATACGCAGTATTTT.

This clone was counted between two and nine times. The chain joins TRBV7-3 to TRBJ2-1; 12 positions match TRBD2. The CDR3 is 16 residues long. Losses at the gene ends were 1 base for V and 5 bases for J; bases not matched to a gene: 3. The germline gives CDR1 SGHTA, CDR2 FQGTGA. The CDR3 coding sequence is TGTGCCAGCAGCTTAATGACTAGCGGGAGCCACAATGAGCAGTTCTTC. Translating gives CASSLMTSGSHNEQFF.

The chain employs TRBV15 and TRBJ1-1; D remains ambiguous. CDR3 length: 13 amino acids. Trimming cost V 0 bases and J 4 bases, with 6 bases left between them. Germline CDR1 reads LNHNV; CDR2 reads YYDKDF (reference sequence). DNA of the CDR3: TGTGCCACCAGCAGAGAAGGGATCACTGAAGCTTTCTTT. Translating gives CATSREGITEAFF.

This clone was counted a single time. The rearrangement uses TRBV29-1 and TRBJ2-7; no clear D. Germline lookup yields CDR1 SQVTM and CDR2 ANQGSEA. The ends were cut back, 4 bases at V and 2 bases at J, with 12 bases in the middle. The CDR3 runs 13 residues. CDR3 protein: CSVVWAATYEQYF. The CDR3 bases are TGCAGCGTTGTCTGGGCAGCTACCTACGAGCAGTACTTC.

The V gene is TRBV6-5, the J gene TRBJ2-1, with TRBD2 matching over 14 bases. Per germline, CDR1 MNHEY and CDR2 SVGAGI. V trimming: 4 bases; J trimming: 7 bases; junction bases outside the gene matches: 3. CDR3 length equals 15 residues. CDR3 in DNA: TGTGCCAGCAGTTCCCGACTAGCGGGAGGGAATGAGCAGTTCTTC. Its protein product is CASSSRLAGGNEQFF.

The DNA for the CDR3 is TGTGCCAGCAGTAGGAACAGGGAGTACTATGGCTACACCTTC. Its protein product is CASSRNREYYGYTF. V gene TRBV6-6 combines with J gene TRBJ1-2; possible D gene TRBD1, 6 bases. The CDR3 sequence is 14 residues long. The germline V gene has CDR1 MNHNY and CDR2 SVGAGI (reference sequence). Trimming removed 5 bases at V and 3 bases at J, with 13 bases between.

The chain combines TRBV6-1 with TRBJ2-5; either TRBD1 or TRBD2 may fit D (5 bases each). The germline gives CDR1 MNHNS, CDR2 SASEGT. Trimming left V 1 base short and J 5 bases short, with 11 bases between. CDR3 length: 14 amino acids. The CDR3: CASSEDPGRETQYF. The CDR3 DNA reads as TGTGCCAGCAGTGAAGATCCGGGGCGCGAGACCCAGTACTTC.

The chain uses TRBV11-2 and TRBJ1-1; D not certain. Per the germline V gene, CDR1 is SGHAT and CDR2 is FQNNGV. V dropped 0 bases and J dropped 6 bases, with 11 bases sitting between them. The CDR3 is 14 amino acids. The DNA of the CDR3 is TGTGCCAGCAGCTTAGATTTACGGTCACCTGAAGCTTTCTTT. Protein: CASSLDLRSPEAFF.

The rearrangement uses TRBV14 and TRBJ1-1, with D possibly being TRBD1 (5 bases). CDR1 SGHDN and CDR2 FVKESK come from the germline V gene. The CDR3 totals 15 residues. Trimming removed 4 bases from V and 1 base from J, with 13 bases in between. CDR3 nucleotide sequence: TGTGCCAGCAGCCGGGGCGGGGCTACGAACACTGAAGCTTTCTTT. Protein product: CASSRGGATNTEAFF.